A selection of T cell receptor beta chains follows, all from one sample in a study of regulatory T cells in long-lasting Graves disease. From the multiplex PCR reads, TCRdb called clonotypes with MiXCR, one entry per CDR3 protein. The sample lists 300,000 to 500,000 distinct CDR3 sequences; about a fifth were seen once. The sequenced sample was peripheral blood mononuclear cells (PBMCs), obtained when the disease was refractory, from a patient treated with antithyroid drugs. The receptors come from a female donor with Graves disease. Each CDR3 is given with its conserved first and last residue. D genes are given only for firm matches. Size is stated for part of the rows, as once, few or many counts, or as a class when the clone is expanded.

J	V	size	D	DNA	CDR3
TRBJ2-7	TRBV5-6	many	TRBD2	TGTGCCAGCAGCCTCGATGGGCGGGAGGGCTACGAGCAGTACTTC	CASSLDGREGYEQYF
TRBJ1-2	TRBV7-2	NA	NA	TGTGCCAGCAGCTTTGGGCCAGGGAAGGCCTCGGAAGGCTACACCTTC	CASSFGPGKASEGYTF
TRBJ2-7	TRBV2	many	NA	TGTGCCAGCACCCCCCGGTCGGGGGTCGAGCAGTACTTC	CASTPRSGVEQYF
TRBJ2-7	TRBV27	few	TRBD2	TGTGCCAGCAGTTGGGCCGGGACTAGCGGGAGCTACGAGCAGTACTTC	CASSWAGTSGSYEQYF
TRBJ2-2	TRBV7-9	NA	TRBD1	TGCGCCAGCAGCCTACAGGGGGCGCCTACCGGGGAGCTGTTTTTT	CASSLQGAPTGELFF
TRBJ2-5	TRBV29-1	NA	NA	TGCAGCGTTGACTACCAAGAGACCCAGTACTTC	CSVDYQETQYF
TRBJ2-2	TRBV29-1	few	NA	TGCAGCGTTGAGACATCGAACACCGGGGAGCTGTTTTTT	CSVETSNTGELFF
TRBJ2-1	TRBV20-1	NA	NA	TGCAGTGCTAGAGCGTTATCCTCCTACAATGAGCAGTTCTTC	CSARALSSYNEQFF
TRBJ1-2	TRBV19	NA	NA	TGTGCCAGTAGTATCCGTCCAGGGGATGGCTACACCTTC	CASSIRPGDGYTF
TRBJ1-3	TRBV6-1	few	NA	TGTGCCAGCAGTCCCGGGGGCGGCTCTGGAAACACCATATATTTT	CASSPGGGSGNTIYF
TRBJ2-5	TRBV3-1	few	NA	TGTGCCAGCAGCCGACCCTGGCAGGGGCGAGAGACCCAGTACTTC	CASSRPWQGRETQYF
TRBJ2-7	TRBV28	many	TRBD1	TGTGCCAGCAGCGGATCAGGGGGCGAGCAGTACTTC	CASSGSGGEQYF
TRBJ2-1	TRBV10-2	NA	NA	TGCGCCAGCAGTACAGGGAACTCCTACAATGAGCAGTTCTTC	CASSTGNSYNEQFF
TRBJ1-1	TRBV20-1	many	NA	TGCAGTGCTAGCGGTGTTTGGGTCACTGAAGCTTTCTTT	CSASGVWVTEAFF
TRBJ1-2	TRBV4-1	NA	NA	TGCGCCAGCAGCCAAGTTGGGAGGGGTAACTATGGCTACACCTTC	CASSQVGRGNYGYTF
TRBJ1-6	TRBV6-1	NA	TRBD1	TGTGCCAGTACTGGGACAGAGGTCGGACCCCTCCACTTT	CASTGTEVGPLHF
TRBJ2-2	TRBV7-8	few	TRBD2	TGTGCCAGCAGCTTAGCGTGGCGGCGGGAGGCGGACACCGGGGAGCTGTTTTTT	CASSLAWRREADTGELFF
TRBJ1-2	TRBV29-1	NA	TRBD1	TGCAGCGTTCCGACAGGGCCGGCGTATGGCTACACCTTC	CSVPTGPAYGYTF
TRBJ1-3	TRBV12-3/TRBV12-4	many	NA	TGTGCCAGCAGTTTGGGGGGCGCTGGAAACACCATATATTTT	CASSLGGAGNTIYF
TRBJ2-7	TRBV5-5	NA	TRBD1	TGTGCCAGCAGCTTGGTCGTGACAGGGACCTACGAGCAGTACTTC	CASSLVVTGTYEQYF
TRBJ2-5	TRBV15	NA	TRBD2	TGTGCCACCAGCAGAGATAAAACTAGCGGAGAGACCCAGTACTTC	CATSRDKTSGETQYF
TRBJ2-1	TRBV3-1	NA	TRBD2	TGTGCCAGCAGCCAACTCCTAGCGGGAGGGAAAAATGAGCAGTTCTTC	CASSQLLAGGKNEQFF
TRBJ2-5	TRBV15	few	NA	TGTGCCACCAGCAGAGATCCCGCTATGGAGACCCAGTACTTC	CATSRDPAMETQYF
TRBJ2-4	TRBV20-1	NA	NA	TGCAGTGCTAGAGATCTCAGGGATTCAATAGCCAAAAACATTCAGTACTTC	CSARDLRDSIAKNIQYF
TRBJ1-1	TRBV25-1	NA	NA	TGTGCCAGCAGTGAAACCGGTCGTGAAGCTTTCTTT	CASSETGREAFF
TRBJ2-5	TRBV12-3/TRBV12-4	many	NA	TGTGCCAGCAGTCTAAGAGTCCAAGAGACCCAGTACTTC	CASSLRVQETQYF
TRBJ2-6	TRBV5-1	NA	NA	TGCGCCAGCAGCTTAACGAGCGACTCTGGGGCCAACGTCCTGACTTTC	CASSLTSDSGANVLTF
TRBJ2-1	TRBV6-5	NA	TRBD1	TGTGCCAGCAGTTACGGGACAGGGGCTCACAATGAGCAGTTCTTC	CASSYGTGAHNEQFF
TRBJ2-7	TRBV14	NA	NA	TGTGCCAGCAGCCAGGGACGGGCCCCCCTCTACGAGCAGTACTTC	CASSQGRAPLYEQYF
TRBJ1-5	TRBV30	few	NA	TGTGCCTGGAGTGGAGGGGGAGGCATTCAGCAGCCCCAGCATTTT	CAWSGGGGIQQPQHF
TRBJ2-2	TRBV11-2	many	NA	TGTGCCAGCAGCCCCTATGTAGGGGCCGGGGAGCTGTTTTTT	CASSPYVGAGELFF
TRBJ2-5	TRBV20-1	many	TRBD2	TGCAGTGCTAGAGGACCAAGGGGAGGGGAGACCCAGTACTTC	CSARGPRGGETQYF
TRBJ1-2	TRBV10-1	many	NA	TGCGCCAGCAGTGAGTCAGGGAGGAACTATGGCTACACCTTC	CASSESGRNYGYTF
TRBJ2-7	TRBV10-3	many	NA	TGTGCCATCAGTGAGCCCCCATGGCAGTACTTC	CAISEPPWQYF
TRBJ1-6	TRBV4-1	few	NA	TGCGCCAGCAGCCAAGAATGGACAGTTGTCTCCTATAATTCACCCCTCCACTTT	CASSQEWTVVSYNSPLHF
TRBJ2-1	TRBV27	few	TRBD2	TGTGCCAGCAGTTTAGGGACTAGCGGGAGGGGCAATGAGCAGTTCTTC	CASSLGTSGRGNEQFF
TRBJ2-1	TRBV30	NA	TRBD2	TGTGCCTGGAGTGTTACTAGCGGGCGTTACAATGAGCAGTTCTTC	CAWSVTSGRYNEQFF
TRBJ1-1	TRBV7-9	NA	NA	TGTGCCAGCAGCCCTCCAGTTGATGAAGCTTTCTTT	CASSPPVDEAFF
TRBJ2-6	TRBV19	NA	NA	TGTGCCAGTAGTATCCGAGGGGGTTCTGGGGCCAACGTCCTGACTTTC	CASSIRGGSGANVLTF
TRBJ2-6	TRBV10-3	NA	TRBD1	TGTGCCGCCCAGACAGGGATCTCTGGGGCCAACGTCCTGACTTTC	CAAQTGISGANVLTF
TRBJ2-2	TRBV30	few	TRBD1	TGTGCCTGGAGAGGCCTACAGGGGTCCGGGGAGCTGTTTTTT	CAWRGLQGSGELFF
TRBJ2-5	TRBV5-1	many	TRBD2	TGCGCCAGCAGCCCCGGACTAGCGCAAGAGACCCAGTACTTC	CASSPGLAQETQYF